The sequence of this T cell receptor (beta chain) was determined in a study of T cells after yellow fever vaccination. Study-level information: Any fraction with a low cell number was prepared using SMART-Seq v4 Ultra Low Input. Overall study findings and caveats: Researchers cautioned that FACS-sorted repertoires could harbor abundant clonotypes contaminating from the bulk population.

TCRdb reprocessed the 5' RACE reads with MiXCR, giving one entry per CDR3 protein. The table has around 600,000 distinct CDR3 sequences, roughly an eighth seen once. V trimming: 3 bases; J trimming: 4 bases; junction bases outside the gene matches: 8. The CDR3 contains 18 residues. The germline gives CDR1 LGHDT, CDR2 YNNKEL (reference sequence). Details on this clonotype: Its antigen is still unknown.

This TCR derives from a man aged 25-40 years who received the YFV17D yellow fever vaccine. Here the sequenced sample was PBMCs, taken on the day of the yellow fever booster vaccination. The chain has TRBV3-1 and TRBJ2-3; the match to TRBD2 covers 15 bases. Here the CDR3 DNA reads TGTGCCAGCAGCCACACGGGACTAGCGGGAGGTGGATCAGATACGCAGTATTTT. Its translation is CASSHTGLAGGGSDTQYF.